Following are 20 T cell receptor beta chains from one sample sequenced in a study of immune cell composition in non-small cell lung cancer. Method: immunoSEQ multiplex PCR; TCRdb's copy keeps in-frame clones and lacks some. The sample lists approximately 5,000 clones, 70% to 80% occurring once. Material for sequencing was lung tumor tissue. All receptors derive from a human donor with non-small cell lung cancer.

The gene calls are TRBV15 and TRBJ1-2, with 9 positions matching TRBD1. Trimming at V came to 1 base and at J to 7 bases, leaving 4 bases not matched to a gene. The germline gives CDR1 LNHNV, CDR2 YYDKDF (reference sequence). This CDR3 comprises 14 residues. CDR3 DNA: TGTGCCACCAGCAGAGGACAGGGGGTAACTGGCTACACCTTC. It yields the protein CATSRGQGVTGYTF.

The chain recombines TRBV18 with TRBJ2-6; 7 bases agree with TRBD1. CDR1 and CDR2 from the germline V gene are KGHSH and LQKENI. J lost 2 bases, V lost 3 bases, and 10 bases had no gene match. The CDR3 extends over 18 amino acids. The CDR3 bases are TGTGCCAGCTCACCTGTCCAAGGGGGCTCTCCTGGGGCCAACGTCCTGACTTTC. Encoded protein: CASSPVQGGSPGANVLTF.

In regard to this clone: The same CDR3 arises from other DNA sequences in this sample as well. The chain has TRBV9 and TRBJ2-1, with TRBD2 matching 7 bases. The V and J ends lost 0 bases and 3 bases, in that order; junction bases with no gene match: 6. CDR1 is SGDLS and CDR2 is YYNGEE in the germline V gene. The length of the CDR3 is 16 residues. This CDR3 reads CASSVAGQRGYNEQFF. CDR3 DNA: TGTGCCAGCAGCGTAGCTGGGCAGCGGGGCTACAATGAGCAGTTCTTC.

This clone is a singleton in its sample. This chain links TRBV27 with TRBJ2-5; D perhaps matches TRBD1 (5 bases). Deletions cut 6 bases from V and 5 bases from J, with 28 bases between. The CDR3 is made up of 18 amino acids. The V gene's germline CDR1 is MNHEY and CDR2 SMNVEV (reference sequence). The CDR3 loop reads CASSLGAGIPIKGETQYF. The CDR3 DNA reads as TGTGCCAGCAGCTTAGGGGCCGGTATTCCCATTAAGGGGGAGACCCAGTACTTC.

The chain has TRBV2 and TRBJ1-1; a weak D match, TRBD1 (5 bases). With 2 bases removed from V and 1 base from J, the gap between germline ends came to 20 bases. Germline V gene lookup returns CDR1 SNHLY and CDR2 FYNNEI. The CDR3 contains 18 residues. The CDR3 coding sequence is TGTGCCAGCAGTGAAAATGGCCCCCGGTTAGGGGCGAACACTGAAGCTTTCTTT. This codes for CASSENGPRLGANTEAFF.

Note on this clone: A junction boundary mismatches the germline segment, possibly from a read error. V gene TRBV6-5 combines with J gene TRBJ1-4, with 10 bases matching TRBD1. Germline CDR1 reads MNHEY; CDR2 reads SVGAGI. This CDR3 region has 14 residues. The CDR3 sequence: CASSWTGGGGKTVF. The CDR3 DNA reads TGTGCCAGCAGTTGGACAGGGGGTGGGGGAAAAACTGTTTTT.

This clone was recorded once. The chain links TRBV6-5 to TRBJ1-6; a possible D gene is TRBD1 (5 bases). Trimming removed 10 bases at V and 0 bases at J, with 10 bases between. CDR1 and CDR2 (germline): MNHEY, SVGAGI. The CDR3 is made up of 14 amino acids. For the CDR3, the DNA is TGTGCCACCGAGACAGACTCCTATAATTCACCCCTCCACTTT. It yields the protein CATETDSYNSPLHF.

This chain uses TRBV7-2 with TRBJ1-5; weak D call: TRBD1 (5 bases). Germline V gene data show CDR1 as SGHTA and CDR2 as FQGNSA. V lost 4 bases and J 6 bases, leaving 16 bases between the germline ends. The CDR3 runs to 15 residues. The CDR3 spells CASSSLGGEAQPQHF. CDR3 nucleotides: TGTGCCAGCAGCTCCCTGGGAGGGGAGGCTCAGCCCCAGCATTTT.

J is TRBJ2-6 and V is TRBV11-1, with D possibly being TRBD1 (7 bases). The germline CDR1 and CDR2 sequences are SGHAT and FQDESV (reference sequence). V shed 2 bases and J shed 0 bases, with 11 bases lying between them. The CDR3 totals 17 residues. The DNA of the CDR3 is TGTGCCAGCAGCTTACGACAGGGAGGCTCTGGGGCCAACGTCCTGACTTTC. Encoded protein: CASSLRQGGSGANVLTF.

The chain recombines TRBV2 with TRBJ2-5; the match to TRBD1 covers 8 bases. CDR3 size: 16 residues. The germline gives CDR1 SNHLY, CDR2 FYNNEI. V lost 6 bases, J lost 2 bases, and 11 bases stayed unmatched. The CDR3 DNA follows: TGTGCCAGCAGGGACAGGACAGGGACTGTACAAGAGACCCAGTACTTC. Encoded protein: CASRDRTGTVQETQYF.

This clone was observed a handful of times. The V gene is TRBV7-2, the J gene TRBJ2-7; possible D gene TRBD2, 6 bases. Trimming took off 2 bases at V and 1 base at J, with 24 bases between the two ends. Germline V gene data show CDR1 as SGHTA and CDR2 as FQGNSA. The CDR3 contains 19 residues. In DNA, the CDR3 is TGTGCCAGCAGCTTACGAGGGCCCCATGGAGGGGATCGATCCTACGAGCAGTACTTC. It codes for CASSLRGPHGGDRSYEQYF.

The rearrangement links TRBV21-1 to TRBJ2-5; the table's D call, TRBD1, was not checked against the DNA. TRBV21-1 is listed as a pseudogene. This CDR3 has 16 amino acids. In nucleotides, the CDR3 is TGTGCCAGCAGCACCCGACAGGGTGTGTTCCCCGAGACCCAGTACTTC. This encodes CASSTRQGVFPETQYF.

The chain employs TRBV19 and TRBJ1-2; 8 positions agree with TRBD1. The CDR3 sequence is 17 residues long. Germline V lookup: CDR1 LNHDA, CDR2 SQIVND (reference sequence). The J segment lost 8 bases and the V segment lost 3 bases, leaving 17 bases of the junction unmatched. The CDR3 reads CASSIDPPGGALGGYTF. The CDR3 DNA is TGTGCCAGTAGTATCGACCCCCCAGGGGGCGCCTTGGGGGGCTACACCTTC.

By share, this clone counts as medium-sized (0.01 to 0.1%). The chain joins TRBV5-5 to TRBJ1-2; no reliable D call. V gave up 0 bases and J gave up 4 bases, with 7 bases separating them. Germline V gene sequence: CDR1 SGHKS, CDR2 YYEKEE (reference sequence). The length of the CDR3 is 13 residues. The DNA of the CDR3 is TGTGCCAGCAGCTTGGGACGAGGCTATGGCTACACCTTC. Amino acids: CASSLGRGYGYTF.

The V call is TRBV7-8, the J call TRBJ1-1; D is unclear. Germline CDR1 and CDR2: SGHVS and FQNEAQ. Trimming left V 4 bases short and J 4 bases short, with 10 bases between. CDR3 length: 13 amino acids. The CDR3 nucleotides are TGTGCCAGCAGCTCCGGGTTGGGCACTGAAGCTTTCTTT. Residues: CASSSGLGTEAFF.

V gene TRBV19 combines with J gene TRBJ1-5; 8 nucleotides line up with TRBD1. The germline V gene has CDR1 LNHDA and CDR2 SQIVND (reference sequence). The CDR3 is made up of 15 amino acids. V gave up 5 bases and J gave up 6 bases; unmatched junction bases: 9. DNA of the CDR3: TGTGCCAGTAGTGGGGGGCAGGGGGCGAGTCAGCCCCAGCATTTT. Residues: CASSGGQGASQPQHF. The variable domain in full, with the rest retrieved from reference TRBV19 and TRBJ1-5, is DGGITQSPKYLFRKEGQNVTLSCEQNLNHDAMYWYRQDPGQGLRLIYYSQIVNDFQKGDIAEGYSVSREKKESFPLTVTSAQKNPTAFYLCASSGGQGASQPQHFGDGTRLSIL.

The chain has TRBV30 and TRBJ2-3; 8 bases fit TRBD1. This CDR3 contains 17 residues. With V trimmed by 3 bases and J by 3 bases, 14 bases remained unmatched. The germline V gene has CDR1 GTSNPN and CDR2 SVGIG (reference sequence). CDR3 coding DNA: TGTGCCTGGAGCCTCCAAACCCGACAGGGGCGGACAGATACGCAGTATTTT. It codes for CAWSLQTRQGRTDTQYF.

The CDR3 coding sequence is TGTGCCACCAGCAGAGATCCGACAGGACAAAACACTGAAGCTTTCTTT. Protein product: CATSRDPTGQNTEAFF. The V call is TRBV15, the J call TRBJ1-1; D may be TRBD1 (6 bases). V gave up 0 bases and J gave up 2 bases, with 13 bases separating them. Per germline, CDR1 LNHNV and CDR2 YYDKDF (reference sequence). The CDR3 has 16 residues.

V gene TRBV6-5 combines with J gene TRBJ2-3; 8 bases match TRBD2. Losses at the gene ends were 0 bases for V and 4 bases for J; bases not matched to a gene: 3. Germline V gene sequence: CDR1 MNHEY, CDR2 SVGAGI. This CDR3 spans 15 amino acids. In nucleotides, the CDR3 is TGTGCCAGCAGTTACTCCGCGGGGGGTTCAGATACGCAGTATTTT. It translates to CASSYSAGGSDTQYF.

This sequence joins TRBV2 and TRBJ1-1, with D possibly matching TRBD1 (5 bases). Looked up from germline, CDR1 is SNHLY and CDR2 is FYNNEI. CDR3 length: 12 residues. V was pared by 6 bases and J by 7 bases, with 12 bases between. CDR3 in DNA: TGTGCCAGCAGCGAGCAGGGTTTTGAAGCTTTCTTT. This gives the protein CASSEQGFEAFF.